Each of the 5 T cell receptor beta chains below was sequenced from the same sample in a study of CD8 T cells in ankylosing spondylitis. Each CDR3 protein is one row after TCRdb ran MiXCR on the 5' RACE reads. Of approximately 300,000 distinct CDR3 sequences detected, around 21% appear once; the ten largest clones hold approximately 3.7%. Sequenced: blood, either unsorted or a sorted T cell fraction (not recorded which). The receptors derive from a female donor with ankylosing spondylitis or in good health (not recorded which).

This clonotype appeared a few times. This chain links TRBV11-3 with TRBJ2-3; 10 bases map to TRBD1. Germline CDR1 reads SGHNT; CDR2 reads YENEEA. V lost 2 bases to trimming and J lost 3 bases; unmatched junction nucleotides: 2. The CDR3 runs to 15 residues. The CDR3 DNA reads as TGTGCCAGCAGCTTAAGGGGACAGGGGACAGATACGCAGTATTTT. Protein sequence: CASSLRGQGTDTQYF.

A remark on this clonotype: One end of the junction varies from germline; a read error may be responsible. This CDR3 is CSVEEGRDRTF. The CDR3 bases are TGCAGCGTTGAAGAGGGCCGGGATAGAACCTTC. This chain connects TRBV29-1 to TRBJ2-7; maybe TRBD2 (5 bases). The CDR3 loop spans 11 amino acids. Germline V gene sequence: CDR1 SQVTM, CDR2 ANQGSEA.

This clonotype appeared a few times. The rearrangement links TRBV12-3 or TRBV12-4 to TRBJ2-7; D remains ambiguous. Trimming left V 1 base short and J 6 bases short, with 4 bases between. This CDR3 contains 11 residues. The CDR3 coding sequence is TGTGCCAGCAGTTTAGGGGCCGAGCAGTACTTC. It specifies CASSLGAEQYF.

This clonotype was counted at least ten times. A junction boundary mismatches the germline segment, possibly from a read error. J is TRBJ2-2 and V is TRBV12-3 or TRBV12-4, with a weak D call TRBD1 (6 bases). The CDR3 runs 14 residues. The CDR3: CASSSGANTGELFF. CDR3 nucleotides: TGTGCCAGCAGTTCAGGGGCGAATACCGGGGAGCTGTTTTTT.

In this sample, this clonotype turned up a few times. The chain uses TRBV6-2 or TRBV6-3 and TRBJ2-7; 7 bases fit TRBD1. Trimming removed 6 bases from V and 6 bases from J; junction bases left unmatched: 17. CDR1 and CDR2 (germline): MNHEY, SVGEGT. This CDR3 spans 16 amino acids. DNA for the CDR3: TGTGCCAGCAGCGACAAGCCCCCAGGGGGTTGGAGCGAGCAGTACTTC. Amino acids: CASSDKPPGGWSEQYF.